Following are 30 T cell receptor beta chains from one sample sequenced in a study of blood T cell repertoires in COVID-19. The method was immunoSEQ multiplex PCR; TCRdb's version includes in-frame clones alone and lacks a portion of them. The sample lists roughly 180,000 clones, roughly 85% occurring once. The sample was peripheral blood. These receptors were collected from a woman aged 45-65 years with COVID-19, enrolled during active disease.

Concerning this clone: Different DNA sequences within this sample yield the same CDR3. This rearrangement joins TRBV5-1 to TRBJ2-2; possible D gene TRBD1, 6 bases. This CDR3 has 15 residues. Trimming left V 2 bases short and J 2 bases short, with 10 bases between. Germline-derived CDR1 and CDR2 are SGHRS and YFSETQ. The DNA for the CDR3 is TGCGCCAGCAGCTTCAGGGGCTCCAACACCGGGGAGCTGTTTTTT. Its translation is CASSFRGSNTGELFF.

The rearrangement joins TRBV4-1 to TRBJ2-2, with TRBD2 identical over 8 bases. The CDR3 is 15 residues long. Per germline, CDR1 MGHRA and CDR2 YSYEKL. The J segment lost 6 bases and the V segment lost 0 bases, leaving 3 bases of the junction unmatched. The CDR3 spells CASSQETGGAGELFF. CDR3 DNA: TGCGCCAGCAGCCAAGAAACGGGGGGGGCCGGGGAGCTGTTTTTT.

Only one count was recorded for this clone. The rearrangement joins TRBV30 to TRBJ2-5, with 14 bases lining up with TRBD2. This CDR3 spans 16 amino acids. The J segment lost 7 bases and the V segment lost 6 bases, leaving 13 bases of the junction unmatched. Germline V gene sequence: CDR1 GTSNPN, CDR2 SVGIG (reference sequence). CDR3 in DNA: TGTGCCTGCTCAACCGGGACTAGCGGGGGCGGGGGGACCCAGTACTTC. Residues: CACSTGTSGGGGTQYF.

CDR3 residues: CASSQVEGRISEKLFF. CDR3 nucleotide sequence: TGCGCCAGCAGCCAAGTAGAGGGCAGAATAAGTGAAAAACTGTTTTTT. The chain combines TRBV4-3 with TRBJ1-4; D is uncertain. The CDR3 has 16 amino acids. The ends were cut back, 1 base at V and 7 bases at J, with 16 bases in the middle. Per the germline V gene, CDR1 is LGHNA and CDR2 is YSLEER.

The rearrangement links TRBV28 to TRBJ1-2, with 10 bases identical to TRBD1. CDR3 length: 14 amino acids. The germline gives CDR1 MDHEN, CDR2 SYDVKM. V was clipped by 10 bases and J by 0 bases; unmatched bases: 5. CDR3 nucleotides: TGTGCCATCAAGGGGACAGGGGCTAACTATGGCTACACCTTC. This gives the protein CAIKGTGANYGYTF.

This clone was seen a single time. The V call is TRBV7-9, the J call TRBJ1-5; 8 positions match TRBD1. Germline CDR1 SEHNR, CDR2 FQNEAQ (reference sequence). This CDR3 has 16 amino acids. Losses at the gene ends were 5 bases for V and 2 bases for J; bases not matched to a gene: 8. For the CDR3, the DNA is TGTGCCAGCAGCGTTCAGGGGGCAATAGGCAATCAGCCCCAGCATTTT. This encodes CASSVQGAIGNQPQHF.

This chain links TRBV5-4 with TRBJ2-7; 8 nucleotides align to TRBD1. The CDR3 runs to 14 residues. The germline CDR1 and CDR2 sequences are SGHNT and YYREEE (reference sequence). V gave up 6 bases and J gave up 4 bases; unmatched junction bases: 9. CDR3 bases: TGTGCCAGCACCCCGGACAGGGCTGTGTACGAGCAGTACTTC. It specifies CASTPDRAVYEQYF.

V gene TRBV2 combines with J gene TRBJ1-4; D uncertain. Trimming took off 7 bases at V and 3 bases at J, with 9 bases between the two ends. The CDR3 runs to 13 residues. Per the germline V gene, CDR1 is SNHLY and CDR2 is FYNNEI. The CDR3: CASKREANEKLFF. The CDR3 bases are TGTGCCAGCAAGAGGGAGGCTAATGAAAAACTGTTTTTT. The full variable domain, rest sourced from reference TRBV2 and TRBJ1-4, is EPEVTQTPSHQVTQMGQEVILRCVPISNHLYFYWYRQILGQKVEFLVSFYNNEISEKSEIFDDQFSVERPDGSNFTLKIRSTKLEDSAMYFCASKREANEKLFFGSGTQLSVL.

The chain has TRBV7-2 and TRBJ2-5, with 7 bases identical to TRBD2. CDR1 SGHTA and CDR2 FQGNSA come from the germline V gene. Trimming cost V 11 bases and J 3 bases; bases outside gene matches: 9. This CDR3 is 13 amino acids long. The CDR3 loop is CAGQAGWEETQYF. The CDR3 nucleotides read TGTGCCGGCCAAGCGGGGTGGGAAGAGACCCAGTACTTC.

The chain employs TRBV27 and TRBJ2-7; 9 bases are a match to TRBD1. The CDR3 loop spans 15 amino acids. The ends lost 5 bases at V and 3 bases at J; junction bases unmatched: 8. CDR1 and CDR2 from the germline V gene are MNHEY and SMNVEV (reference sequence). As DNA, the CDR3 is TGTGCCAGCAGTCCCTATGAGGGACAGGGCTACGAGCAGTACTTC. Translation gives CASSPYEGQGYEQYF.

The V and J genes are TRBV7-8 and TRBJ2-3; the match to TRBD2 covers 9 bases. The length of the CDR3 is 15 residues. V lost 3 bases and J lost 5; bases outside the gene matches: 6. Per germline, CDR1 SGHVS and CDR2 FQNEAQ. CDR3 sequence (DNA): TGTGCCAGCAGCTTTAGAGCGGGGGGAGTAGATACGCAGTATTTT. Translation gives CASSFRAGGVDTQYF.

The rearrangement links TRBV2 to TRBJ1-6; 7 positions agree with TRBD1. The germline V gene encodes CDR1 SNHLY and CDR2 FYNNEI. V lost 7 bases to trimming and J lost 4 bases; unmatched junction nucleotides: 13. The CDR3 sequence is 17 residues long. CDR3 bases: TGTGCCAGCACGGCGACAGGGTGGGGCTCATATAATTCACCCCTCCACTTT. It is translated as CASTATGWGSYNSPLHF.

V gene TRBV30 combines with J gene TRBJ1-5; a weak D match, TRBD1 (5 bases). The CDR3 is made up of 14 amino acids. The germline gives CDR1 GTSNPN, CDR2 SVGIG (reference sequence). The germline V and J ends were trimmed by 4 bases and 5 bases, with 15 bases remaining between them. The CDR3 reads CAWMRQGGHQPQHF. The CDR3 nucleotides read TGTGCCTGGATGAGGCAGGGTGGTCATCAGCCCCAGCATTTT.

J is TRBJ2-3 and V is TRBV4-3; maybe TRBD1 (6 bases). The V end was cut by 3 bases, the J end by 4 bases, with 14 bases between. In germline, CDR1 is LGHNA, CDR2 YSLEER. The CDR3 extends over 15 amino acids. CDR3 sequence reads: CASSQETGRADTQYF. CDR3 nucleotides: TGCGCCAGCAGCCAGGAAACAGGGCGGGCAGATACGCAGTATTTT.

The chain joins TRBV30 to TRBJ1-2; tentatively, D is TRBD1 (5 bases). Looked up from germline, CDR1 is GTSNPN and CDR2 is SVGIG (reference sequence). V was clipped by 0 bases and J by 6 bases, with 11 bases between them. This CDR3 is 13 amino acids long. The CDR3 loop reads CAWSVGGKNGYTF. The CDR3 nucleotides read TGTGCCTGGAGTGTCGGGGGGAAGAATGGCTACACCTTC.

The CDR3 loop reads CASSYLGGTTNEKLFF. In nucleotides, the CDR3 is TGTGCCAGCAGTTACCTAGGGGGCACAACTAATGAAAAACTGTTTTTT. The chain couples TRBV6-5 to TRBJ1-4, with 7 bases identical to TRBD1. The germline gives CDR1 MNHEY, CDR2 SVGAGI. The CDR3 runs to 16 residues. V shed 2 bases and J 0 bases; nucleotides not matched to a gene: 3.

The CDR3 reads CASSSRLNTEAFF. CDR3 sequence (DNA): TGCGCCAGCAGCTCGCGATTGAACACTGAAGCTTTCTTT. The V call is TRBV5-1, the J call TRBJ1-1; D unclear. This CDR3 has 13 residues. CDR1 SGHRS and CDR2 YFSETQ come from the germline V gene. Trimming left V 3 bases short and J 0 bases short, with 6 bases between.

The rearrangement joins TRBV6-2 or TRBV6-3 to TRBJ2-1, with 8 bases that match TRBD2. Germline-derived CDR1 and CDR2 are MNHEY and SVGEGT. The CDR3 runs to 16 residues. The V segment lost 5 bases and the J segment 4 bases; nucleotides outside the gene matches: 10. The CDR3 spells CASSDPGASGYNEQFF. The CDR3 DNA reads as TGTGCCAGCAGTGACCCCGGGGCTAGCGGGTACAATGAGCAGTTCTTC.

V usage is TRBV6-5 and J usage is TRBJ2-1, with TRBD1 as a possible D gene (6 bases). The CDR3 spans 13 residues. The V end lost 8 bases, the J end lost 2 bases, and 10 bases lay between the germline ends. The germline CDR1 and CDR2 sequences are MNHEY and SVGAGI. CDR3 DNA sequence: TGTGCCAGCCGGGACACCACCTACAATGAGCAGTTCTTC. This translates into CASRDTTYNEQFF.

This clone was recorded a few times. The chain employs TRBV24-1 and TRBJ2-2; 10 positions agree with TRBD1. V was pared by 8 bases and J by 5 bases, with 7 bases of the junction left unmatched. Germline V gene data show CDR1 as KGHDR and CDR2 as SFDVKD. The CDR3 loop spans 15 amino acids. CDR3 protein: CATTQGGQGTGELFF. The CDR3 nucleotides are TGTGCCACCACCCAGGGGGGACAGGGGACCGGGGAGCTGTTTTTT.

The rearrangement uses TRBV27 and TRBJ1-2; D gene ambiguous. Germline V CDR1 and CDR2: MNHEY, SMNVEV (reference sequence). This CDR3 region has 13 residues. With 8 bases removed from V and 0 bases from J, the gap between germline ends came to 10 bases. The CDR3 region has the DNA TGTGCCAGCGGTCCGAGGACTAACTATGGCTACACCTTC. Translated: CASGPRTNYGYTF.

The CDR3 DNA follows: TGTGCCAGCAAATTCGGAGGGACAGGGCTGAACACTGAAGCTTTCTTT. Translated: CASKFGGTGLNTEAFF. J is TRBJ1-1 and V is TRBV28; TRBD1 agrees at 9 bases. V dropped 7 bases and J dropped 0; count of bases not matched to a gene: 9. This CDR3 comprises 16 residues. CDR1 MDHEN and CDR2 SYDVKM come from the germline V gene.

J is TRBJ2-5 and V is TRBV12-5; no clear D gene. The germline CDR1 and CDR2 sequences are LGHNT and FRNRAP. Trimming removed 3 bases from V and 4 bases from J, with 9 bases in between. This CDR3 is built from 13 residues. CDR3 in amino acids: CASGFQLAETQYF. The DNA of the CDR3 is TGTGCTAGTGGTTTTCAGTTGGCAGAGACCCAGTACTTC.

The genes are TRBV11-1 and TRBJ2-7; TRBD1 aligns across 7 bases. The V gene's germline CDR1 is SGHAT and CDR2 FQDESV (reference sequence). V gave up 5 bases and J gave up 3 bases; unmatched junction bases: 10. This CDR3 contains 15 residues. CDR3 protein: CASSKSGQVNYEQYF. DNA for the CDR3: TGTGCCAGCAGCAAATCAGGACAGGTAAACTACGAGCAGTACTTC.

For this clone: The same CDR3 arises from other DNA sequences in this sample as well. The chain recombines TRBV19 with TRBJ2-1; 12 bases are a match to TRBD2. V lost 2 bases to trimming and J lost 6 bases; unmatched junction nucleotides: 2. Germline V CDR1 and CDR2: LNHDA, SQIVND (reference sequence). This CDR3 has 15 residues. CDR3 DNA: TGTGCCAGTAGTATACTAGCGGGGGGGCCCAATGAGCAGTTCTTC. The encoded protein is CASSILAGGPNEQFF.

The chain uses TRBV6-2 or TRBV6-3 and TRBJ2-5; TRBD2 is a possible D gene (7 bases). V was trimmed by 2 bases and J by 2 bases, leaving 12 bases between them. The length of the CDR3 is 15 residues. CDR1 and CDR2 (germline): MNHEY, SVGEGT. The CDR3 sequence is CASSYGGARQETQYF. The CDR3 nucleotides are TGTGCCAGCAGTTACGGGGGGGCCCGGCAAGAGACCCAGTACTTC.

The sample holds a few counts of this clone. The chain joins TRBV6-2 or TRBV6-3 to TRBJ2-7, with D tentatively TRBD1 (6 bases). The CDR3 has 17 amino acids. The V gene lost 4 bases and the J gene lost 7 bases, with 26 bases spanning the gap. Germline V CDR1 and CDR2: MNHEY, SVGEGT. The CDR3 sequence is CASSSGTPPRILREQYF. The CDR3, as DNA: TGTGCCAGCAGTTCCGGGACACCTCCTCGAATCCTTCGGGAGCAGTACTTC.

The chain combines TRBV4-2 with TRBJ2-7; 7 bases agree with TRBD2. Per germline, CDR1 LGHNA and CDR2 YNFKEQ. This CDR3 is built from 16 residues. V lost 3 bases, J lost 2 bases, and 10 bases stayed unmatched. The DNA of the CDR3 is TGTGCCAGCAGCCACTCCATTCAGCGGGGCACCTACGAGCAGTACTTC. Its translation is CASSHSIQRGTYEQYF.

This clone has just one count. CDR3: CASGPTDRPNQPQHF. CDR3 nucleotide sequence: TGTGCCAGCGGACCCACGGACAGGCCCAATCAGCCCCAGCATTTT. The chain joins TRBV6-5 to TRBJ1-5; 7 bases are a match to TRBD1. Germline-derived CDR1 and CDR2 are MNHEY and SVGAGI. After removal of 8 bases from V and 3 bases from J, the junction contained 10 bases not matched to a gene. The CDR3 is 15 amino acids.

The rearrangement uses TRBV6-1 and TRBJ2-3; TRBD1 is a possible D gene (5 bases). Trimming removed 2 bases at V and 2 bases at J, with 14 bases between. The CDR3 sequence is 16 residues long. The V gene's germline CDR1 is MNHNS and CDR2 SASEGT. The CDR3 sequence is CASSEFSAGNTDTQYF. CDR3 nucleotides: TGTGCCAGCAGTGAATTTTCTGCAGGGAACACAGATACGCAGTATTTT.